This T cell receptor (beta chain) was obtained from a study of OX40 agonist ivuxolimab in advanced cancers. Study-level background: The patients got ivuxolimab, which is an agonistic anti-OX40 (CD134) antibody. Dose-escalation subjects each had hepatocellular carcinoma, melanoma, renal cell or head and neck cancer.

The germline gives CDR1 WSHSY, CDR2 SAAADI. Germline trimming cut 2 bases from V and 0 bases from J; bases unmatched to any gene: 4. This CDR3 spans 15 amino acids. The table came from immunoSEQ multiplex PCR; TCRdb's copy has only in-frame clones and leaves some out. Of tens of thousands of clones listed, 90% to 95% are singletons. Sample: CD4+ or CD8+ T cells sorted from blood, taken in a trial of the OX40 agonist ivuxolimab. The V and J genes are TRBV10-2 and TRBJ2-7; 7 nucleotides match TRBD2. The sequence was obtained from an adult with an advanced solid tumor such as melanoma, head and neck, liver or kidney cancer. CDR3 sequence (DNA): TGCGCCAGCAGTGAGGCGGGGGTTAGCTCCTACGAGCAGTACTTC. This codes for CASSEAGVSSYEQYF.